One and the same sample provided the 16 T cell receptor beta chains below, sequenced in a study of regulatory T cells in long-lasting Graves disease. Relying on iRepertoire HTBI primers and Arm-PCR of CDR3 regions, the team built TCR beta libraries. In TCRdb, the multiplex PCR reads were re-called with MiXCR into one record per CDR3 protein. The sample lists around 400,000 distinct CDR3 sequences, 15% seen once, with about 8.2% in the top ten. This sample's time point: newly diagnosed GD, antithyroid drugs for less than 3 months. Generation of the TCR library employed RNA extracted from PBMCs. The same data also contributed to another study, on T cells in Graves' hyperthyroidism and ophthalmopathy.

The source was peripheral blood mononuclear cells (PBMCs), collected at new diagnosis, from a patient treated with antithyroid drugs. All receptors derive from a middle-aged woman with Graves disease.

The CDR3 DNA is TGCGCCAGCAGCCTCCTCGGCGTCGATGAGCAGTTCTTC. It yields the protein CASSLLGVDEQFF. This rearrangement joins TRBV5-1 to TRBJ2-1; unclear D gene. The CDR3 loop spans 13 amino acids. V was shortened by 4 bases and J by 8 bases, with 13 bases between the two germline ends. The germline CDR1 and CDR2 sequences are SGHRS and YFSETQ. Based on the CDR3 plus reference TRBV5-1 and TRBJ2-1, the full variable domain is KAGVTQTPRYLIKTRGQQVTLSCSPISGHRSVSWYQQTPGQGLQFLFEYFSETQRNKGNFPGRFSGRQFSNSRSEMNVSTLELGDSALYLCASSLLGVDEQFFGPGTRLTVL.

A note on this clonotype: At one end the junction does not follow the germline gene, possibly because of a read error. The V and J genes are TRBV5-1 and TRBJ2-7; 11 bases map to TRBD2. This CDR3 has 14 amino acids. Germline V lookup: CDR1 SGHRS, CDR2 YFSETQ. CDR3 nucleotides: TGCGCCAGCAGCGGGACTAGCGGATCCTTCGAGCAGTACTTC. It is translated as CASSGTSGSFEQYF.

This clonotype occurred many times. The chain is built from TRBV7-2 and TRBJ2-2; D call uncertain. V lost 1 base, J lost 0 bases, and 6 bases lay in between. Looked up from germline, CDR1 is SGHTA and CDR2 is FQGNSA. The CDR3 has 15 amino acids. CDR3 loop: CASSLGVSNTGELFF. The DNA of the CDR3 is TGTGCCAGCAGCTTAGGAGTGTCGAACACCGGGGAGCTGTTTTTT.

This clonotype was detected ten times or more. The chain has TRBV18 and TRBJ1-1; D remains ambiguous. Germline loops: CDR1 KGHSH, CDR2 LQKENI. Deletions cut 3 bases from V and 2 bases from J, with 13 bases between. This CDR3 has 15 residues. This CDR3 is CASSPPGTDNTEAFF. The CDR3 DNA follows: TGTGCCAGCTCACCCCCCGGAACAGATAACACTGAAGCTTTCTTT. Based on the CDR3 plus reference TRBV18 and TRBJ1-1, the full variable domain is NAGVMQNPRHLVRRRGQEARLRCSPMKGHSHVYWYRQLPEEGLKFMVYLQKENIIDESGMPKERFSAEFPKEGPSILRIQQVVRGDSAAYFCASSPPGTDNTEAFFGQGTRLTVV.

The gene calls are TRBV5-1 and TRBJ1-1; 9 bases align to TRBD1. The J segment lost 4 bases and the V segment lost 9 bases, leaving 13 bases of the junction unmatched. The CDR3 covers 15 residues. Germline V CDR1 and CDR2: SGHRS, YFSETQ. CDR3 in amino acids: CANSVQGARGTEAFF. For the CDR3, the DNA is TGCGCCAACAGTGTACAGGGGGCGAGGGGCACTGAAGCTTTCTTT.

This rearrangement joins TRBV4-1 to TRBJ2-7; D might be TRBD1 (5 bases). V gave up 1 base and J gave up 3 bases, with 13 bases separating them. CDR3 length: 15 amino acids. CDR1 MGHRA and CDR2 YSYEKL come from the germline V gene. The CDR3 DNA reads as TGCGCCAGCAGCCAAGTGAAAGGGGCAGACTACGAGCAGTACTTC. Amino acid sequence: CASSQVKGADYEQYF.

As DNA, the CDR3 is TGCAGTGCTAATAACAGGGGAAACACCATATATTTT. Protein product: CSANNRGNTIYF. This chain links TRBV20-1 with TRBJ1-3, with D perhaps matching TRBD1 (5 bases). The V and J ends lost 4 bases and 4 bases respectively, with 8 bases between them. This CDR3 is 12 amino acids long. CDR1 and CDR2 (germline): DFQATT, SNEGSKA (reference sequence).

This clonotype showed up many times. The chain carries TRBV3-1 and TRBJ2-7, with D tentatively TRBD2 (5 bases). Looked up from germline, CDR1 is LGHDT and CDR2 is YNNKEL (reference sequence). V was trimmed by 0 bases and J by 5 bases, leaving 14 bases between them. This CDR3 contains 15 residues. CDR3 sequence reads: CASSQDRAQEDEQYF. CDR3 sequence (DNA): TGTGCCAGCAGCCAAGACCGGGCCCAGGAGGACGAGCAGTACTTC.

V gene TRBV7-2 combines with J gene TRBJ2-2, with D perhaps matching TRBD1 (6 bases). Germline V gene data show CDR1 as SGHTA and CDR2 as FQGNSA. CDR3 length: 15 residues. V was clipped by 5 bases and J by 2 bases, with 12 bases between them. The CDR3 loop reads CASSPMTGNTGELFF. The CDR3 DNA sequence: TGTGCCAGCAGCCCCATGACAGGAAACACCGGGGAGCTGTTTTTT. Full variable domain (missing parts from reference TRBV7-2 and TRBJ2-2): GAGVSQSPSNKVTEKGKDVELRCDPISGHTALYWYRQSLGQGLEFLIYFQGNSAPDKSGLPSDRFSAERTGGSVSTLTIQRTQQEDSAVYLCASSPMTGNTGELFFGEGSRLTVL.

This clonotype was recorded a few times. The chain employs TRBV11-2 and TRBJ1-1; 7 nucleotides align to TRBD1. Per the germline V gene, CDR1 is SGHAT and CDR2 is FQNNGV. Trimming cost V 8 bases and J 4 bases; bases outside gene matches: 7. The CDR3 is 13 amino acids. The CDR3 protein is CASAPRGLTEAFF. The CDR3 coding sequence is TGTGCCAGCGCCCCGAGGGGGCTCACTGAAGCTTTCTTT.

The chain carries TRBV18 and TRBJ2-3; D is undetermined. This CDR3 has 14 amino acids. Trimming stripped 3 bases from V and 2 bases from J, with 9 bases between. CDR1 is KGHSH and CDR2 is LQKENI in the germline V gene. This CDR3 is CASSPVSDTDTQYF. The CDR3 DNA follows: TGTGCCAGCTCACCCGTGTCGGACACAGATACGCAGTATTTT. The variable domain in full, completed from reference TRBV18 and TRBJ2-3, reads NAGVMQNPRHLVRRRGQEARLRCSPMKGHSHVYWYRQLPEEGLKFMVYLQKENIIDESGMPKERFSAEFPKEGPSILRIQQVVRGDSAAYFCASSPVSDTDTQYFGPGTRLTVL.

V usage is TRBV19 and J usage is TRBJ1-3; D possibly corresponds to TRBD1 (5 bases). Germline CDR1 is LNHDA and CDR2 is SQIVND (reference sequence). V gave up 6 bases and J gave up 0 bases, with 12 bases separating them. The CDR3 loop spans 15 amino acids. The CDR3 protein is CASSDWGNSGNTIYF. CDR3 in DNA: TGTGCCAGTAGCGACTGGGGGAACTCTGGAAACACCATATATTTT.

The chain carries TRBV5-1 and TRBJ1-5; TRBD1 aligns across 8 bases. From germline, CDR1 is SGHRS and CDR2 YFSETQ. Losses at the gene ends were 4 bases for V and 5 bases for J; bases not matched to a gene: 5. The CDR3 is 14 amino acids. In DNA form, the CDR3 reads TGCGCCAGCAGCGAGACAGGGGACCATCAGCCCCAGCATTTT. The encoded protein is CASSETGDHQPQHF. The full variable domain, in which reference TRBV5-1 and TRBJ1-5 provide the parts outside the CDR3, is KAGVTQTPRYLIKTRGQQVTLSCSPISGHRSVSWYQQTPGQGLQFLFEYFSETQRNKGNFPGRFSGRQFSNSRSEMNVSTLELGDSALYLCASSETGDHQPQHFGDGTRLSIL.

CDR3 residues: CASRRSGGGGYGYTF. The CDR3, as DNA: TGTGCCAGCAGGCGATCAGGGGGCGGAGGCTATGGCTACACCTTC. The chain uses TRBV25-1 and TRBJ1-2, with 8 bases matching TRBD1. The ends lost 6 bases at V and 4 bases at J; junction bases unmatched: 10. Germline V CDR1 and CDR2: MGHDK, SYGVNS. The CDR3 is 15 amino acids.

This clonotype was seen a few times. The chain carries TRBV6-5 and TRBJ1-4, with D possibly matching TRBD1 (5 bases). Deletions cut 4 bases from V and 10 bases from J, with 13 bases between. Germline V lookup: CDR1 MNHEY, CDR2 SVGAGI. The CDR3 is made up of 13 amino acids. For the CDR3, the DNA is TGTGCCAGCAGTTCGGGACCAGGAGGAAAACTGTTTTTT. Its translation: CASSSGPGGKLFF.

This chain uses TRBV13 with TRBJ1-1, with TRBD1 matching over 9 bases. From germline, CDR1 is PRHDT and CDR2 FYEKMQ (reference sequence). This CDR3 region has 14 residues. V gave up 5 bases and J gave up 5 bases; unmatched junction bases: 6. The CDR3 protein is CASSPRDRATEAFF. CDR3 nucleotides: TGTGCCAGCAGCCCCCGGGACAGGGCTACTGAAGCTTTCTTT.